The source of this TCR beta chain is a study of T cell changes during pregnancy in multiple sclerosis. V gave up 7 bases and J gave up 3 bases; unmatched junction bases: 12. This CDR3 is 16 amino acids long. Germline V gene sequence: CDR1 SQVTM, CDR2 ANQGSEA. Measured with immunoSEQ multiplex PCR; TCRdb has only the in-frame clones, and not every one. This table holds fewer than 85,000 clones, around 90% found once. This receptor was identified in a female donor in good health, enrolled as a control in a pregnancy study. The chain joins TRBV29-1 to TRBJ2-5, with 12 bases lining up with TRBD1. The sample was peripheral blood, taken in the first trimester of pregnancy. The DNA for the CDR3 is TGCAGCGGAGGATCCCCCGGGACAGGGGGCGAAGAGACCCAGTACTTC. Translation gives CSGGSPGTGGEETQYF.